This TCR beta chain came from a study of STAT5B mutations in CD4+ large granular lymphocyte leukemia. TCRdb keeps only in-frame clones here, not all; method: immunoSEQ multiplex PCR. Counted here are around 50,000 clones, 80% to 85% occurring once; the ten biggest clones make up about 0.34%. Notes on the study in general: TRBV06-family usage was enriched in top patient clones (8/27) versus controls (2/35).

This clone was seen a few times. What it binds is not known. Control samples were healthy donors' buffy coats. With 1 base removed from V and 3 bases from J, the gap between germline ends came to 15 bases. The CDR3 covers 16 residues. Germline V gene data show CDR1 as MGHRA and CDR2 as YSYEKL. This chain uses TRBV4-1 with TRBJ1-1; D unresolved. Specimen: CD4+ T cells from blood buffy coats. The sequence was collected from a human donor in good health. The CDR3 reads CASSQGIGLRDTEAFF. CDR3 in DNA: TGCGCCAGCAGCCAAGGGATAGGCCTTAGAGACACTGAAGCTTTCTTT.